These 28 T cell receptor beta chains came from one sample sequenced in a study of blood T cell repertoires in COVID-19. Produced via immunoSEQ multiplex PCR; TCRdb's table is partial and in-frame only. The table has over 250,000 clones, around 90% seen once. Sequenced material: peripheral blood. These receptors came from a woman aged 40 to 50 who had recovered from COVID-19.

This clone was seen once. DNA for the CDR3: TGTGCCAGCTCACCACGGCGCGGGGGAAACACCGGGGAGCTGTTTTTT. Its protein is CASSPRRGGNTGELFF. V is TRBV18 and J is TRBJ2-2; 7 nucleotides align to TRBD2. Trimming cost V 1 base and J 2 bases; bases outside gene matches: 4. The length of the CDR3 is 16 residues. Germline loops: CDR1 KGHSH, CDR2 LQKENI.

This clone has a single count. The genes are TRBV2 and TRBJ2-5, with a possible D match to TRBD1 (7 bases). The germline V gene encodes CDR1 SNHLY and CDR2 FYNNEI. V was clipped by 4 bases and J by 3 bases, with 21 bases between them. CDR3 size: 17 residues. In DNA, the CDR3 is TGTGCCAGCAGTGTAGGACTATGGCAGGGGGGCAAAGAGACCCAGTACTTC. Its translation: CASSVGLWQGGKETQYF. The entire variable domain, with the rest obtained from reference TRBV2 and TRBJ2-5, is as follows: EPEVTQTPSHQVTQMGQEVILRCVPISNHLYFYWYRQILGQKVEFLVSFYNNEISEKSEIFDDQFSVERPDGSNFTLKIRSTKLEDSAMYFCASSVGLWQGGKETQYFGPGTRLLVL.

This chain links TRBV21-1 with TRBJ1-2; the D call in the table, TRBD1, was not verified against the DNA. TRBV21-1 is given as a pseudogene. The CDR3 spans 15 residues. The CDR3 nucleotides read TGTGCCAGCAGCAAATTGGCCGACAGGGCTGGCGGCTACACCTTC. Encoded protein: CASSKLADRAGGYTF.

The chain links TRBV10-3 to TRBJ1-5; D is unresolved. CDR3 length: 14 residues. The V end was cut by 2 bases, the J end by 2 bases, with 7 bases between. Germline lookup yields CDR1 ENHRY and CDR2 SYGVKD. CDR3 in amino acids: CAISEGSRNQPQHF. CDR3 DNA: TGTGCCATCAGTGAGGGTAGTCGCAATCAGCCCCAGCATTTT.

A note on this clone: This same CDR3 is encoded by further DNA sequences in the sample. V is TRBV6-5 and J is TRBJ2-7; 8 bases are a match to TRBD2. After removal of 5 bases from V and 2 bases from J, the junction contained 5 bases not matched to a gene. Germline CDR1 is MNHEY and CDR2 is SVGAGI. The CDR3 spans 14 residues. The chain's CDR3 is CASSPGGGTYEQYF. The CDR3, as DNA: TGTGCCAGCAGTCCCGGGGGGGGGACCTACGAGCAGTACTTC.

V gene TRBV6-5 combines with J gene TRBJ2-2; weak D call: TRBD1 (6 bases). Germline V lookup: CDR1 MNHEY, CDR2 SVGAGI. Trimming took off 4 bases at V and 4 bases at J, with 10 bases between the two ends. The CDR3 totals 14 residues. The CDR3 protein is CASSSTDSTGELFF. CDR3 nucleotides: TGTGCCAGCAGTTCCACGGACAGCACCGGGGAGCTGTTTTTT.

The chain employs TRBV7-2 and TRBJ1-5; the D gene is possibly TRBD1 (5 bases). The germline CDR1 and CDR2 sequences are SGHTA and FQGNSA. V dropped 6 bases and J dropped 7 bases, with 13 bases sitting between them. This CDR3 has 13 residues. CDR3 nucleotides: TGTGCCAGCAGACTCAATGGGGCCCAGCCCCAGCATTTT. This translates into CASRLNGAQPQHF.

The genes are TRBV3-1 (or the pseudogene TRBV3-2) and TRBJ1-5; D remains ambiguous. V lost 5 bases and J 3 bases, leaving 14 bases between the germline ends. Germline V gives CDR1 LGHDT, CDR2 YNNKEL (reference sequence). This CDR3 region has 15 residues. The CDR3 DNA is TGTGCCAGCAGCAGAGCGGACGGCCTCAATCAGCCCCAGCATTTT. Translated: CASSRADGLNQPQHF.

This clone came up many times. The CDR3 loop reads CASSLQGTYNSPLHF. CDR3 sequence (DNA): TGTGCCAGCAGCCTACAGGGGACCTATAATTCACCCCTCCACTTT. This chain joins TRBV3-1 (or the pseudogene TRBV3-2) and TRBJ1-6, with 7 bases matching TRBD1. The CDR3 contains 15 residues. Germline V gene data show CDR1 as LGHDT and CDR2 as YNNKEL (reference sequence). V was pared by 4 bases and J by 2 bases, with 2 bases of the junction left unmatched.

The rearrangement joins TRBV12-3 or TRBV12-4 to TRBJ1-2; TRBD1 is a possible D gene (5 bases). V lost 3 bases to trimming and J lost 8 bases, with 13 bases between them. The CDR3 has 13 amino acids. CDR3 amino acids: CASSLWGGWGYTF. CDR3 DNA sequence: TGTGCCAGCAGTTTGTGGGGGGGTTGGGGCTACACCTTC.

DNA for the CDR3: TGTGCCAGCACCAACGGACCGACCAGCGGTGGCTACACCTTC. Its protein product is CASTNGPTSGGYTF. V usage is TRBV6-5 and J usage is TRBJ1-2; D unclear. The CDR3 has 14 amino acids. V was pared by 7 bases and J by 7 bases, with 19 bases between. Germline CDR1 and CDR2: MNHEY and SVGAGI.

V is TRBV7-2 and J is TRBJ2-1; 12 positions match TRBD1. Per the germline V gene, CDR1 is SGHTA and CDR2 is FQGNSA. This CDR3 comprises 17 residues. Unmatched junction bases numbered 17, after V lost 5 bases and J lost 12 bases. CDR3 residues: CASSPNPGGQGARGQFF. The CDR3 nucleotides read TGTGCCAGCAGCCCAAACCCCGGGGGACAGGGGGCCCGTGGGCAGTTCTTC.

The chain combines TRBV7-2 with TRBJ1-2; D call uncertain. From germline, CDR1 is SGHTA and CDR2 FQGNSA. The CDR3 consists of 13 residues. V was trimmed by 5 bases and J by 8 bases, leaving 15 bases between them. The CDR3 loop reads CASSAGEFGGYTF. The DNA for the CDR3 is TGTGCCAGCAGCGCCGGGGAGTTTGGCGGCTACACCTTC.

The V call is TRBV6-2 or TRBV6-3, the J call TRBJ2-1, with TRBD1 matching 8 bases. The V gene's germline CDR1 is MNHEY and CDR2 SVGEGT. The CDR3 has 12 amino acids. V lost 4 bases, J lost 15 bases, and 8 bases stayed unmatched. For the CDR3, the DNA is TGTGCCAGCAGTTCCCCGGACAGGGAAAGGTTCTTC. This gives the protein CASSSPDRERFF.

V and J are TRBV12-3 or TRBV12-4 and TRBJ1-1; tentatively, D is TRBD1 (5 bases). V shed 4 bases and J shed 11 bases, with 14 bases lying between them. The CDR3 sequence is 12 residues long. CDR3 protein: CASSSDRGRAFF. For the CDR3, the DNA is TGTGCCAGCAGTTCCGACAGAGGCCGCGCTTTCTTT.

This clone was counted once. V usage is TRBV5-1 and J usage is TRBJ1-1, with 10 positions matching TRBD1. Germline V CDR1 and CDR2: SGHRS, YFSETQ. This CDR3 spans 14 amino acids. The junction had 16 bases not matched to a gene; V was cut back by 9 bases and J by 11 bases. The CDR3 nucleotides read TGCGCCACCCGCCCCGGGACAGGGGTGGTTGGGGCTTTCTTT. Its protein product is CATRPGTGVVGAFF.

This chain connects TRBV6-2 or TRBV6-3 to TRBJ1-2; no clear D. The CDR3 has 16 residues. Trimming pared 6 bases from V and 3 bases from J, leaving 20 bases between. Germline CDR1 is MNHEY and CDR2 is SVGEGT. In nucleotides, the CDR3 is TGTGCCAGCAGCCACGATGTTCTTGACACCTACTATGGCTACACCTTC. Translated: CASSHDVLDTYYGYTF.

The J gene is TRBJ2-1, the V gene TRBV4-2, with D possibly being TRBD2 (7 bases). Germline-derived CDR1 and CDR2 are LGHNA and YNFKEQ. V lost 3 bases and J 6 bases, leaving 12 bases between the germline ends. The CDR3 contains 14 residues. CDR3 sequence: CASSHLGGANEQFF. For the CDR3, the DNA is TGTGCCAGCAGCCACCTTGGGGGGGCCAATGAGCAGTTCTTC.

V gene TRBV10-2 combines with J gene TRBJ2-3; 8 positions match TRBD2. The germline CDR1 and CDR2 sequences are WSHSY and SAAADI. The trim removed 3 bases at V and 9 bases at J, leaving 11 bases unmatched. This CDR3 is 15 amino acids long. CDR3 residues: CASSESGLVASTQYF. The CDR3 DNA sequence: TGCGCCAGCAGTGAATCGGGACTAGTAGCCTCCACGCAGTATTTT.

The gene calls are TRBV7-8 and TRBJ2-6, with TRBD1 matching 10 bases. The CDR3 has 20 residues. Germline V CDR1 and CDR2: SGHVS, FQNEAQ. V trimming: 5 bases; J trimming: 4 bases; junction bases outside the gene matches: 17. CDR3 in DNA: TGTGCCAGCAGCCCACCGGGACAGGGGACCCATACTACGGGGGCCAACGTCCTGACTTTC. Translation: CASSPPGQGTHTTGANVLTF.

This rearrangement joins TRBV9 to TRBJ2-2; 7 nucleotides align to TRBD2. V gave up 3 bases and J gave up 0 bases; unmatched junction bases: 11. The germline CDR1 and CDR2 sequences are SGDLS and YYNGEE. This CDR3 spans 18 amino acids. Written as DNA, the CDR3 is TGTGCCAGCAGCGCCCGGGCCCCTAGCGGCCCGAACACCGGGGAGCTGTTTTTT. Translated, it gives CASSARAPSGPNTGELFF.

The CDR3 loop reads CASSRTGVGNEAFF. DNA for the CDR3: TGTGCCAGCAGCCGTACAGGGGTTGGGAATGAAGCTTTCTTT. The chain recombines TRBV7-2 with TRBJ1-1; 7 nucleotides agree with TRBD1. Trimming cost V 5 bases and J 7 bases; bases outside gene matches: 10. The germline gives CDR1 SGHTA, CDR2 FQGNSA. This CDR3 is 14 amino acids long. Full variable domain (remainder filled in from reference TRBV7-2 and TRBJ1-1): GAGVSQSPSNKVTEKGKDVELRCDPISGHTALYWYRQSLGQGLEFLIYFQGNSAPDKSGLPSDRFSAERTGGSVSTLTIQRTQQEDSAVYLCASSRTGVGNEAFFGQGTRLTVV.

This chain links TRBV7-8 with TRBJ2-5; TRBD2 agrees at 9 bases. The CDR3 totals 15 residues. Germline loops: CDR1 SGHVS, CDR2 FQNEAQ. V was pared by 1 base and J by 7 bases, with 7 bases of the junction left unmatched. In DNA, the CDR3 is TGTGCCAGCAGCTTAGACGCGGGAGCGGGGGGGACCCAGTACTTC. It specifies CASSLDAGAGGTQYF.

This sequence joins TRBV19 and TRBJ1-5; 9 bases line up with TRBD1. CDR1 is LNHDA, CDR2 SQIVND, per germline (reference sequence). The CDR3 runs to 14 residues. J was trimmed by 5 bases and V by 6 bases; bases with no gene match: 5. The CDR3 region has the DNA TGTGCCAGTAGCACGGGACAGGGCCATCAGCCCCAGCATTTT. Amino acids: CASSTGQGHQPQHF.

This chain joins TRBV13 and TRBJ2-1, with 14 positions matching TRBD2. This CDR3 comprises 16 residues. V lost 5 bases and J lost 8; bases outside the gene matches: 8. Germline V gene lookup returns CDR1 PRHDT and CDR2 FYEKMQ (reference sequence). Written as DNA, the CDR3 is TGTGCCAGCAGCGCCCGACTAGCGGGAGGGGGGGATGAGCAGTTCTTC. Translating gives CASSARLAGGGDEQFF. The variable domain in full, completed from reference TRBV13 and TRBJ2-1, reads AAGVIQSPRHLIKEKRETATLKCYPIPRHDTVYWYQQGPGQDPQFLISFYEKMQSDKGSIPDRFSAQQFSDYHSELNMSSLELGDSALYFCASSARLAGGGDEQFFGPGTRLTVL.

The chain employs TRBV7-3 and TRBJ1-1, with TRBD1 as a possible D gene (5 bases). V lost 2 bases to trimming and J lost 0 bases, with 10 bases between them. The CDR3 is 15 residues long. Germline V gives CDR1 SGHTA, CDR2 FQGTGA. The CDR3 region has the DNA TGTGCCAGCAGCTTAGGCGGGGCCATGAACACTGAAGCTTTCTTT. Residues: CASSLGGAMNTEAFF.

CDR3 residues: CASSPTGVPSGANVLTF. CDR3 nucleotide sequence: TGTGCCAGCAGCCCAACAGGGGTCCCCTCCGGGGCCAACGTCCTGACTTTC. The V call is TRBV7-2, the J call TRBJ2-6; 7 positions match TRBD1. CDR3 length: 17 residues. Trimming took 5 bases from V and 4 from J; bases not matched to a gene: 11. Germline lookup yields CDR1 SGHTA and CDR2 FQGNSA.

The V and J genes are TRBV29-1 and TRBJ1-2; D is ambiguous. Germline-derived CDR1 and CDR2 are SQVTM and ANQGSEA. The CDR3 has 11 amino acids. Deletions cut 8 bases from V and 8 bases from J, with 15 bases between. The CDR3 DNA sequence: TGCAGCACGATGTGGTCGGGGGGCTACACCTTC. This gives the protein CSTMWSGGYTF. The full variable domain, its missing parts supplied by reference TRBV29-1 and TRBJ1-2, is SAVISQKPSRDICQRGTSLTIQCQVDSQVTMMFWYRQQPGQSLTLIATANQGSEATYESGFVIDKFPISRPNLTFSTLTVSNMSPEDSSIYLCSTMWSGGYTFGSGTRLTVV.